This is a list of T cell receptor beta chains from one sample in a study of T cell responses to AZD1222 COVID-19 vaccine. The table came from immunoSEQ multiplex PCR; TCRdb's copy has only in-frame clones and leaves some out. The repertoire consists of around 94,000 clones, with about 86% occurring once and the leading ten covering around 5.1%. This specimen consisted of peripheral blood, obtained on day 0 of AZD1222 vaccination. These receptor sequences come from an adult in good health. CDR3s include the opening cysteine and the closing phenylalanine or tryptophan. Each record gives: J gene, V gene, CDR3 length, clone size, D gene, CDR3 protein, CDR3 DNA. D genes are given only for firm matches. A row's size may be missing; if present it is once, few, many or a size class.

>TRBJ1-2|TRBV5-1|13|NA|NA
CASTRGPADGYTF
TGCGCCAGCACCAGAGGTCCAGCAGATGGCTACACCTTC
>TRBJ1-1|TRBV7-3|14|NA|NA
CASSPSYRNSEAFF
TGTGCCAGCAGCCCTTCCTATAGGAACTCTGAAGCTTTCTTT
>TRBJ1-1|TRBV5-4|15|NA|NA
CASSLLDRPNTEAFF
TGTGCCAGCAGCTTACTGGACAGACCGAACACTGAAGCTTTCTTT
>TRBJ2-3|TRBV29-1|12|NA|NA
CAAGEVGDTQYF
TGCGCAGCGGGCGAGGTGGGAGATACGCAGTATTTT
>TRBJ2-7|TRBV18|15|NA|NA
CASSGDSRSSYEQYF
TGTGCCAGCTCAGGGGACTCACGGAGCTCCTACGAGCAGTACTTC
>TRBJ2-5|TRBV19|15|NA|TRBD2
CASSPTLADQETQYF
TGTGCCAGTAGTCCAACACTAGCGGACCAAGAGACCCAGTACTTC
>TRBJ2-2|TRBV7-2|18|NA|TRBD2
CASSLNRLREGNTGELFF
TGTGCCAGCAGCTTAAATCGCTTGCGGGAGGGTAACACCGGGGAGCTGTTTTTT
>TRBJ2-2|TRBV7-2|15|NA|NA
CASSAKGLWPGELFF
TGTGCCAGCAGTGCAAAGGGACTGTGGCCCGGGGAGCTGTTTTTT
>TRBJ1-5|TRBV2|13|NA|NA
CASSSEGVQPQHF
TGTGCCAGCAGTTCCGAGGGGGTCCAGCCCCAGCATTTT
>TRBJ1-6|TRBV9|17|NA|TRBD1
CASSVSDRGDENSPLHF
TGTGCCAGCAGCGTATCTGACAGGGGGGACGAAAATTCACCCCTCCACTTT
>TRBJ2-6|TRBV19|19|NA|NA
CASSIRNRQGVVGANVLTF
TGTGCCAGTAGTATCAGGAATAGGCAGGGAGTTGTTGGGGCCAACGTCCTGACTTTC
>TRBJ1-1|TRBV30|13|once|NA
CAWTPGLNTEAFF
TGTGCCTGGACCCCCGGGCTTAACACTGAAGCTTTCTTT
>TRBJ1-2|TRBV23-1|12|NA|NA
CASSQRLYGYTF
TGCGCCAGCAGTCAGAGGTTGTATGGCTACACCTTC
>TRBJ1-3|TRBV4-1|14|NA|NA
CASSQGLLGNTIYF
TGCGCCAGCAGCCAAGGGCTACTAGGAAACACCATATATTTT
>TRBJ2-7|TRBV11-3|15|NA|TRBD1
CASSLGGQGVYEQYF
TGTGCCAGCAGCTTAGGCGGACAGGGAGTCTACGAGCAGTACTTC
>TRBJ2-2|TRBV6-2/TRBV6-3|14|NA|TRBD2
CASSLAGGTGELFF
TGTGCCAGCAGTCTAGCGGGGGGCACCGGGGAGCTGTTTTTT
>TRBJ1-5|TRBV2|14|NA|NA
CASRPDLGNQPQHF
TGTGCCAGCAGACCCGACTTGGGCAATCAGCCCCAGCATTTT
>TRBJ2-7|TRBV5-1|14|NA|TRBD1
CASSAGQGSDEQYF
TGCGCCAGCAGCGCCGGACAGGGTTCCGACGAGCAGTACTTC
>TRBJ1-6|TRBV6-5|15|NA|TRBD1
CASSLGQGAHSPLHF
TGTGCCAGCAGTCTGGGACAGGGGGCACATTCACCCCTCCACTTT
>TRBJ2-1|TRBV28|13|NA|NA
CASRRTVFYEQFF
TGTGCCAGCAGGCGGACAGTCTTCTATGAGCAGTTCTTC
>TRBJ1-2|TRBV11-2|15|NA|NA
CASSPAFRGIYGYTF
TGTGCCAGCAGCCCGGCCTTCCGGGGAATCTATGGCTACACCTTC
>TRBJ1-1|TRBV6-2/TRBV6-3|14|NA|NA
CASSLTGFVARAFF
TGTGCCAGCAGTTTGACAGGTTTCGTCGCGCGAGCTTTCTTT
>TRBJ2-1|TRBV5-1|15|few|NA
CASSLGHGSVTEQFF
TGCGCCAGCAGCTTAGGACATGGGAGTGTAACTGAGCAGTTCTTC
>TRBJ1-1|TRBV6-6|14|once|NA
CASSYRNMNTEAFF
TGTGCCAGCAGTTACAGGAACATGAACACTGAAGCTTTCTTT
>TRBJ1-4|TRBV27|14|NA|TRBD1
CASRDGQDNEKLFF
TGTGCCAGCCGCGACGGACAGGATAATGAAAAACTGTTTTTT
>TRBJ1-5|TRBV6-2/TRBV6-3|16|NA|NA
CASSKLQGYSNQPQHF
TGTGCCAGCAGTAAGCTTCAGGGGTATAGCAATCAGCCCCAGCATTTT
>TRBJ2-3|TRBV7-2|14|once|NA
CASSLVNFRDTQYF
TGTGCCAGCAGCTTAGTTAACTTTCGCGATACGCAGTATTTT
>TRBJ1-3|TRBV29-1|12|NA|NA
CSGRGSGNTIYF
TGCAGCGGAAGGGGTTCTGGAAACACCATATATTTT
>TRBJ2-3|TRBV5-8|15|NA|NA
CASRLGVGGTDTQYF
TGTGCCAGCAGGCTAGGGGTCGGCGGAACAGATACGCAGTATTTT
>TRBJ1-2|TRBV5-4|13|NA|TRBD1
CATDSGQGYGYTF
TGTGCCACCGATTCCGGACAGGGGTATGGCTACACCTTC
>TRBJ1-2|TRBV30|13|NA|NA
CAWRERQHYGYTF
TGTGCCTGGAGGGAAAGACAACACTATGGCTACACCTTC
>TRBJ2-7|TRBV7-2|12|once|NA
CASSLLLDEQYF
TGTGCCAGCAGCTTACTCCTGGACGAGCAGTACTTC
>TRBJ2-2|TRBV6-5|16|NA|NA
CASSYLSGEDTGELFF
TGTGCCAGCAGTTACTTGAGTGGCGAGGACACCGGGGAGCTGTTTTTT
>TRBJ1-4|TRBV3-1/TRBV3-2|15|NA|NA
CASSQDRVSTEKLFF
TGTGCCAGCAGCCAAGATAGGGTTAGCACTGAAAAACTGTTTTTT
>TRBJ2-1|TRBV9|13|NA|TRBD1
CASSLRQGNEQFF
TGTGCCAGCAGCCTCCGACAGGGGAATGAGCAGTTCTTC
>TRBJ1-2|TRBV7-9|14|NA|NA
CASSPAGGDYGYTF
TGTGCCAGCAGCCCCGCGGGAGGGGACTATGGCTACACCTTC
>TRBJ2-7|TRBV5-4|14|NA|TRBD2
CASTERGGSYEQYF
TGTGCCAGCACCGAGCGGGGGGGCTCCTACGAGCAGTACTTC
>TRBJ2-5|TRBV24-1|16|NA|NA
CATSDSRDQYQETQYF
TGTGCCACCAGTGATAGCAGGGACCAGTACCAAGAGACCCAGTACTTC
>TRBJ2-3|TRBV24-1|18|NA|TRBD2
CATSDPGLAGPNTDTQYF
TGTGCCACCAGTGACCCGGGACTAGCGGGCCCTAACACAGATACGCAGTATTTT